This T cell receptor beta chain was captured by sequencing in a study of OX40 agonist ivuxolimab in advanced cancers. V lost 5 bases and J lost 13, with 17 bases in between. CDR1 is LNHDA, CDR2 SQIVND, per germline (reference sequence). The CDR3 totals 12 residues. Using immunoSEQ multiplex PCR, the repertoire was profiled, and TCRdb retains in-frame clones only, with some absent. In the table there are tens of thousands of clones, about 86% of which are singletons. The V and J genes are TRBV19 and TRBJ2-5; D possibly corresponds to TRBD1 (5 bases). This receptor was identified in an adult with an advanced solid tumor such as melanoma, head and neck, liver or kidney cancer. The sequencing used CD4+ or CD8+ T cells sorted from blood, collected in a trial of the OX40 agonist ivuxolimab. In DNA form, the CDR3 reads TGTGCCAGTAGTGCTACTGACAGTCGTCGGTACTTC. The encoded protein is CASSATDSRRYF.